This note documents a single TCR beta chain sequence. From germline, CDR1 is SQVTM and CDR2 ANQGSEA. The CDR3 extends over 11 amino acids. The germline V and J ends were trimmed by 3 bases and 4 bases, with 6 bases remaining between them. This sample was included in a study of OX40 agonist ivuxolimab in advanced cancers. Across the study: Patients received intravenous ivuxolimab every 2 weeks at 0.01 to 10 mg/kg.

Some clones are missing from TCRdb's copy, which holds only in-frame ones; the method was immunoSEQ multiplex PCR. The table lists approximately 30,000 clones, about 88% of them singletons. The V call is TRBV29-1, the J call TRBJ1-1; no clear D gene. The sequencing used CD4+ or CD8+ T cells sorted from blood, collected in a trial of the OX40 agonist ivuxolimab. The receptor was isolated from an adult with an advanced solid tumor such as melanoma, head and neck, liver or kidney cancer. The CDR3 bases are TGCAGCGTTGATGAGGGCACTGAAGCTTTCTTT. This translates into CSVDEGTEAFF. Filled out from reference TRBV29-1 and TRBJ1-1, the complete variable domain reads SAVISQKPSRDICQRGTSLTIQCQVDSQVTMMFWYRQQPGQSLTLIATANQGSEATYESGFVIDKFPISRPNLTFSTLTVSNMSPEDSSIYLCSVDEGTEAFFGQGTRLTVV.